The T cell receptor (beta chain) under discussion was sequenced for a study of T cell changes during pregnancy in multiple sclerosis. Libraries were prepared by immunoSEQ multiplex PCR; TCRdb keeps only in-frame clonotypes and omits some of them. There are about 44,000 clones in the sample; 80% to 90% occur only once, and 1% to 1.5% lies in the top ten. This sample comprised CD4+ T cells from peripheral blood mononuclear cells, obtained after pregnancy. The TCR was taken from a female donor with multiple sclerosis, enrolled in a pregnancy study.

The DNA of the CDR3 is TGTGCCAGTAGTCATATTCGGGACTACTTATCCAATGAGCAGTTCTTC. Translating it yields CASSHIRDYLSNEQFF. The chain uses TRBV19 and TRBJ2-1; 7 bases map to TRBD2. Germline CDR1 reads LNHDA; CDR2 reads SQIVND (reference sequence). The V segment lost 5 bases and the J segment 6 bases; nucleotides outside the gene matches: 13. The CDR3 covers 16 residues.